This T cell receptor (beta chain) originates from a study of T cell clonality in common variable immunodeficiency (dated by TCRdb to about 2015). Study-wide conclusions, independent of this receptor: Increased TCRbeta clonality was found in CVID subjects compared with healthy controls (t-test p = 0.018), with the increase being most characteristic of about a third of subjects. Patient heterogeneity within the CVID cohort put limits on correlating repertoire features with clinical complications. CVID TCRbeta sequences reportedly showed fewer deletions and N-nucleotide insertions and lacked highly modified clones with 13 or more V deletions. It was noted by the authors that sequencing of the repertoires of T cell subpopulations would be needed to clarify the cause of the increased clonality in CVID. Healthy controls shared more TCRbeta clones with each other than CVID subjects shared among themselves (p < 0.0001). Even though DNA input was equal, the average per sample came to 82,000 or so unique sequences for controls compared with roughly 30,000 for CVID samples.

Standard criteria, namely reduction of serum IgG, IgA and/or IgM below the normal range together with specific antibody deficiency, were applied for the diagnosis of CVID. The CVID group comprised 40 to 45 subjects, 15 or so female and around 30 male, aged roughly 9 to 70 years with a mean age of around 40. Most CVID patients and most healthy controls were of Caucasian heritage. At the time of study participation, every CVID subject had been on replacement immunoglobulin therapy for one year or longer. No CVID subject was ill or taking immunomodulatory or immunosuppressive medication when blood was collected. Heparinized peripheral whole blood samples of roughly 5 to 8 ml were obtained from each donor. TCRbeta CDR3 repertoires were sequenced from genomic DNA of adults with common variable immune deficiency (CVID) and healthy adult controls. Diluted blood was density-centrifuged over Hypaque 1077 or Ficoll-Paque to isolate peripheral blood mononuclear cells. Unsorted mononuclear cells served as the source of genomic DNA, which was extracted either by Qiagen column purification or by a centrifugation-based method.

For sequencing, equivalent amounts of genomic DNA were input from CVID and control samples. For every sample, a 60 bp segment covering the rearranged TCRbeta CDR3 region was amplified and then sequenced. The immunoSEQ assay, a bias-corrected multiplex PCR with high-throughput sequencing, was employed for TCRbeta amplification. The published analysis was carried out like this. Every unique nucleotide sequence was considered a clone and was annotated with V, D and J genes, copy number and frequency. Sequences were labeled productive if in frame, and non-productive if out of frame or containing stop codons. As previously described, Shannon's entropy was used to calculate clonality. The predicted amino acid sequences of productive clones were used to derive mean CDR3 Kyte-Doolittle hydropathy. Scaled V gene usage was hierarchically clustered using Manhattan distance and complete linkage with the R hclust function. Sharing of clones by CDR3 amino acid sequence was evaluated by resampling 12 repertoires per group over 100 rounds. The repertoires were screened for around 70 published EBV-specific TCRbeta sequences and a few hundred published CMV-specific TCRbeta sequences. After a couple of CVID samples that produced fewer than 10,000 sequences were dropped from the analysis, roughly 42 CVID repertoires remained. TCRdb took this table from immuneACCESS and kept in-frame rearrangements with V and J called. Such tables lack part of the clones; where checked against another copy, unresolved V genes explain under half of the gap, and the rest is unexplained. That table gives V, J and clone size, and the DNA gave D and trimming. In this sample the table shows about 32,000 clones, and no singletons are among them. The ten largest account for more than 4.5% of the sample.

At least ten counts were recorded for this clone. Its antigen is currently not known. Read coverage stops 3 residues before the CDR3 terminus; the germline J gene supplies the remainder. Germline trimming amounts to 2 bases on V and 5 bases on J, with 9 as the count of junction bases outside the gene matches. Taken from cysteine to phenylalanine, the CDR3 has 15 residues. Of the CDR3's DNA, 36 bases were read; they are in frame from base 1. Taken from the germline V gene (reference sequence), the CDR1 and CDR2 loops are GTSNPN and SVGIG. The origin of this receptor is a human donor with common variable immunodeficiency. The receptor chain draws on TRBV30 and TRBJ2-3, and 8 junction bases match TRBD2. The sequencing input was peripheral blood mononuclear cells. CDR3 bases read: TGTGCCTGGAGTTTAAACGGGGGGGCCGGAGATACG. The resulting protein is CAWSLNGGAGDT. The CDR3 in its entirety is CAWSLNGGAGDTQYF.